A single sample gave rise to the 8 T cell receptor beta chains below, sequenced in a study of cytomegalovirus exposure and HLA in healthy donors. The PCR ran on 60 Vbeta and 13 Jbeta primers. Sequenced by immunoSEQ multiplex PCR; TCRdb stores in-frame clones only, minus some. The data show about 200,000 clones, roughly 80% seen once. The sequencing sample was made of PBMCs. Receptor source: a woman aged 25 to 39 in good health and CMV-seropositive.

This chain links TRBV2 with TRBJ2-2, with 7 bases lining up with TRBD1. Unmatched junction bases numbered 10, after V lost 5 bases and J lost 4 bases. The CDR3 covers 16 residues. Per the germline V gene, CDR1 is SNHLY and CDR2 is FYNNEI. CDR3 protein: CASSLNRGRSTGELFF. CDR3 DNA sequence: TGTGCCAGCAGTCTTAACAGGGGAAGGAGCACCGGGGAGCTGTTTTTT.

This clone was seen a few times. V and J are TRBV15 and TRBJ1-1; D is perhaps TRBD1 (5 bases). Germline lookup yields CDR1 LNHNV and CDR2 YYDKDF (reference sequence). V lost 8 bases to trimming and J lost 1 base, with 11 bases between them. CDR3 size: 13 residues. CDR3 in amino acids: CATRRQQNTEAFF. The CDR3 nucleotides read TGTGCCACCCGGCGACAGCAGAACACTGAAGCTTTCTTT.

V usage is TRBV6-5 and J usage is TRBJ1-6, with 7 bases fitting TRBD1. CDR3 size: 13 residues. Germline CDR1 MNHEY, CDR2 SVGAGI. The ends lost 9 bases at V and 15 bases at J; junction bases unmatched: 14. In DNA, the CDR3 is TGTGCCAGTGACAGGGACTTAAAAGGGATCCTCCACTTT. Protein product: CASDRDLKGILHF.

The chain has TRBV7-2 and TRBJ2-7; TRBD2 matches 8 bases. V trimming: 7 bases; J trimming: 3 bases; junction bases outside the gene matches: 5. Germline CDR1 SGHTA, CDR2 FQGNSA. The CDR3 covers 13 residues. CDR3 region: CASTGSGIYEQYF. The CDR3 nucleotides read TGTGCCAGCACAGGTAGCGGGATCTACGAGCAGTACTTC.

This clone was detected only once. This chain connects TRBV7-9 to TRBJ1-1; the match to TRBD1 covers 9 bases. CDR1 SEHNR and CDR2 FQNEAQ come from the germline V gene (reference sequence). The CDR3 is 14 amino acids. The V and J ends lost 5 bases and 7 bases, in that order; junction bases with no gene match: 8. The CDR3: CASSVTGGGGEAFF. As DNA, the CDR3 is TGTGCCAGCAGCGTAACAGGGGGCGGTGGTGAAGCTTTCTTT. Filled out from reference TRBV7-9 and TRBJ1-1, the complete variable domain reads DTGVSQNPRHKITKRGQNVTFRCDPISEHNRLYWYRQTLGQGPEFLTYFQNEAQLEKSRLLSDRFSAERPKGSFSTLEIQRTEQGDSAMYLCASSVTGGGGEAFFGQGTRLTVV.

About this clone itself: Other DNA sequences in the sample encode the same CDR3. The chain employs TRBV29-1 and TRBJ2-7; 14 bases agree with TRBD2. This CDR3 contains 17 residues. V was pared by 1 base and J by 4 bases, with 9 bases of the junction left unmatched. CDR1 and CDR2 (germline): SQVTM, ANQGSEA. In nucleotides, the CDR3 is TGCAGCGTTGAAGTGGTGACTAGCGGGAGGGCCCCATACGAGCAGTACTTC. Amino acid sequence: CSVEVVTSGRAPYEQYF.

This sequence joins TRBV7-2 and TRBJ2-5; the match to TRBD2 covers 13 bases. The germline V gene has CDR1 SGHTA and CDR2 FQGNSA. The CDR3 spans 16 residues. The V and J ends lost 5 bases and 5 bases, in that order; junction bases with no gene match: 8. This CDR3 reads CASSLRTSGGWETQYF. CDR3 DNA sequence: TGTGCCAGCAGCCTTCGGACTAGCGGGGGATGGGAGACCCAGTACTTC. The full variable domain, its missing parts supplied by reference TRBV7-2 and TRBJ2-5, is GAGVSQSPSNKVTEKGKDVELRCDPISGHTALYWYRQSLGQGLEFLIYFQGNSAPDKSGLPSDRFSAERTGGSVSTLTIQRTQQEDSAVYLCASSLRTSGGWETQYFGPGTRLLVL.

This chain links TRBV28 with TRBJ2-5; 7 bases match TRBD1. This CDR3 spans 16 amino acids. The germline V gene encodes CDR1 MDHEN and CDR2 SYDVKM. After removal of 5 bases from V and 5 bases from J, the junction contained 14 bases not matched to a gene. CDR3 coding DNA: TGTGCCAGCAGTGCCTCCGGAACAGGGGAGCGGGAGACCCAGTACTTC. Translation: CASSASGTGERETQYF.